Here is one T cell receptor beta chain with its context. These data originate in a study of blood T cell repertoires in COVID-19. Study context: Both acute and convalescent COVID-19 samples were obtained from the United States, Italy and Spain. T cells, B-cell-depleted T cells, or PBMCs provided the cDNA or gDNA that served as material.

Generated by immunoSEQ multiplex PCR, the TCRdb table keeps only in-frame clones and is missing some. Here the sample spans fewer than 250,000 clones, about nine tenths being singletons. V was trimmed by 1 base and J by 0 bases, leaving 18 bases between them. Germline CDR1 SGHTA, CDR2 FQGNSA. The CDR3 covers 18 residues. The chain has TRBV7-2 and TRBJ1-1; TRBD1 might be the D (5 bases). This receptor was taken from a woman aged 60-75 years who had recovered from COVID-19. What was sequenced was peripheral blood. CDR3 sequence: CASSLVWGSEGMNTEAFF. The CDR3 DNA reads as TGTGCCAGCAGCTTAGTTTGGGGTTCGGAGGGGATGAACACTGAAGCTTTCTTT. Full variable domain (remainder filled in from reference TRBV7-2 and TRBJ1-1): GAGVSQSPSNKVTEKGKDVELRCDPISGHTALYWYRQSLGQGLEFLIYFQGNSAPDKSGLPSDRFSAERTGGSVSTLTIQRTQQEDSAVYLCASSLVWGSEGMNTEAFFGQGTRLTVV.